One and the same sample provided the 30 T cell receptor beta chains below, sequenced in a study of T cell clones after liver transplantation (dated by TCRdb to between 2018 and 2020). The library was prepared using the immunoSEQ multiplex PCR assay. In its TCRdb copy, this immuneACCESS table keeps in-frame sequences only and misses some clones. Where compared with another copy, unresolved V genes explain less than half of these, and the others have no known cause. The sample table holds tens of thousands of clones, of which about 70% were seen once. About 3% of the sample comes from the top ten. The source was CD4+ T cells from blood, collected at the approximately 16-month timepoint. These receptors originate from a human patient who received a liver transplant. After a transplant, certain T cells may trace back to the graft donor.

The chain's CDR3 is CASSPDRGLYGYTF. CDR3 sequence (DNA): TGTGCCAGCAGCCCGGACCGAGGACTTTATGGCTACACCTTC. The chain couples TRBV7-2 to TRBJ1-2, with unresolved D. The V end lost 5 bases, the J end lost 5 bases, and 15 bases lay between the germline ends. The CDR3 is made up of 14 amino acids. Germline CDR1 reads SGHTA; CDR2 reads FQGNSA. Full variable domain (remainder filled in from reference TRBV7-2 and TRBJ1-2): GAGVSQSPSNKVTEKGKDVELRCDPISGHTALYWYRQSLGQGLEFLIYFQGNSAPDKSGLPSDRFSAERTGGSVSTLTIQRTQQEDSAVYLCASSPDRGLYGYTFGSGTRLTVV.

The V gene is TRBV5-4, the J gene TRBJ2-5, with D perhaps TRBD1 or TRBD2 (5 bases each). V was clipped by 1 base and J by 4 bases, with 8 bases between them. Germline loops: CDR1 SGHNT, CDR2 YYREEE (reference sequence). The CDR3 is 13 residues long. The CDR3, as DNA: TGTGCCAGCAGCTTGTGGGGGAGAGAGACCCAGTACTTC. Its translation is CASSLWGRETQYF.

The rearrangement uses TRBV21-1 and TRBJ2-1; the table's D call TRBD1 went unverified against the DNA. TRBV21-1 is a pseudogene. This CDR3 region has 15 residues. The CDR3 DNA reads TGTGCCAGCATCCCGGGACAGGGGGCAGACAATGAGCAGTTCTTC. This translates into CASIPGQGADNEQFF.

The V and J genes are TRBV11-2 and TRBJ2-1; tentative D call: TRBD2 (5 bases). CDR1 SGHAT and CDR2 FQNNGV come from the germline V gene. CDR3 size: 14 residues. V was pared by 0 bases and J by 4 bases, with 7 bases between. For the CDR3, the DNA is TGTGCCAGCAGCTTAGATTGGACTTACAATGAGCAGTTCTTC. Its translation: CASSLDWTYNEQFF.

The chain combines TRBV6-5 with TRBJ1-2; D perhaps matches TRBD1 (6 bases). Germline assignment: CDR1 MNHEY and CDR2 SVGAGI. This CDR3 comprises 16 residues. V was clipped by 4 bases and J by 3 bases, with 18 bases between them. CDR3 loop: CASSSAGVSGDYGYTF. CDR3 DNA: TGTGCCAGCAGTTCGGCAGGGGTGTCGGGAGACTATGGCTACACCTTC.

This clone occurred a few times. J is TRBJ2-1 and V is TRBV9; the match to TRBD1 covers 9 bases. This CDR3 contains 15 residues. Germline V gene lookup returns CDR1 SGDLS and CDR2 YYNGEE. Trimming removed 0 bases from V and 9 bases from J; junction bases left unmatched: 7. CDR3 in DNA: TGTGCCAGCAGCGTAGGGGGGACAGGGACGGCTGAGCAGTTCTTC. Encoded protein: CASSVGGTGTAEQFF.

V is TRBV29-1 and J is TRBJ1-5; 9 bases are shared with TRBD1. The V gene end was trimmed by 6 bases and the J gene end by 2 bases; junction bases not matched to a gene: 2. The CDR3 loop spans 13 amino acids. In germline, CDR1 is SQVTM, CDR2 ANQGSEA. The CDR3 nucleotides read TGCAGCGTAGGGGACAGGGGCAATCAGCCCCAGCATTTT. It specifies CSVGDRGNQPQHF.

This clone was counted many times. The chain joins TRBV6-1 to TRBJ2-3, with 9 bases matching TRBD1. Germline V gene lookup returns CDR1 MNHNS and CDR2 SASEGT. The length of the CDR3 is 16 residues. The V segment lost 2 bases and the J segment 3 bases; nucleotides outside the gene matches: 6. The CDR3 DNA sequence: TGTGCCAGCAGTGAACTGGAGGGACAGGGTACAGATACGCAGTATTTT. It specifies CASSELEGQGTDTQYF.

CDR3 nucleotides: TGTGCCAGCAGCCGGGGAGGGGCAGGGCATAATGAAAAACTGTTTTTT. Translation gives CASSRGGAGHNEKLFF. This sequence joins TRBV5-4 and TRBJ1-4; D is possibly TRBD1 (5 bases). V lost 4 bases, J lost 4 bases, and 17 bases lay in between. The CDR3 extends over 16 amino acids. Per the germline V gene, CDR1 is SGHNT and CDR2 is YYREEE (reference sequence).

This clone was observed a few times. The chain carries TRBV2 and TRBJ2-7; 10 bases map to TRBD2. This CDR3 has 16 residues. Trimming took 6 bases from V and 0 from J; bases not matched to a gene: 8. Germline CDR1 reads SNHLY; CDR2 reads FYNNEI. The CDR3 region is CASRASSGGPSYEQYF. The CDR3 DNA reads as TGTGCCAGCAGAGCATCTAGCGGGGGTCCCTCCTACGAGCAGTACTTC.

The DNA for the CDR3 is TGTGCCAGCACGGTCCGGGACTTGGGGTATGGCTACACCTTC. Translating it yields CASTVRDLGYGYTF. The rearrangement links TRBV6-1 to TRBJ1-2, with a possible D match to TRBD1 (5 bases). CDR3 length: 14 residues. V lost 7 bases, J lost 5 bases, and 17 bases lay in between. Germline-derived CDR1 and CDR2 are MNHNS and SASEGT.

This chain connects TRBV9 to TRBJ2-2; D is perhaps TRBD1 or TRBD2 (5 bases each). The V end lost 0 bases, the J end lost 0 bases, and 15 bases lay between the germline ends. CDR3 length equals 18 residues. CDR1 is SGDLS, CDR2 YYNGEE, per germline. CDR3 sequence: CASSVAERGQSNTGELFF. CDR3 bases: TGTGCCAGCAGCGTAGCAGAGAGGGGCCAATCGAACACCGGGGAGCTGTTTTTT. The complete variable domain, with remaining parts taken from reference TRBV9 and TRBJ2-2, reads DSGVTQTPKHLITATGQRVTLRCSPRSGDLSVYWYQQSLDQGLQFLIQYYNGEERAKGNILERFSAQQFPDLHSELNLSSLELGDSALYFCASSVAERGQSNTGELFFGEGSRLTVL.

The chain combines TRBV6-1 with TRBJ2-1; possible D gene TRBD2, 6 bases. Germline V gives CDR1 MNHNS, CDR2 SASEGT. The CDR3 totals 15 residues. Trimming cost V 4 bases and J 6 bases, with 16 bases left between them. CDR3 nucleotides: TGTGCCAGCAGTGGTTCCAGGACTACAGGCAATGAGCAGTTCTTC. This encodes CASSGSRTTGNEQFF.

This clone was detected a few times. V and J are TRBV11-2 and TRBJ2-2; no reliable D call. The V end was cut by 0 bases, the J end by 2 bases, with 4 bases between. CDR3 length: 14 residues. Germline CDR1 reads SGHAT; CDR2 reads FQNNGV. The CDR3 sequence is CASSLDTNTGELFF. The CDR3 region has the DNA TGTGCCAGCAGCTTAGATACAAACACCGGGGAGCTGTTTTTT.

This chain's CDR3 is CASSIIGSNNQPQHF. The CDR3 DNA reads TGTGCCAGTAGTATTATAGGGAGTAACAATCAGCCCCAGCATTTT. V and J are TRBV19 and TRBJ1-5; D remains unclear. In germline, CDR1 is LNHDA, CDR2 SQIVND (reference sequence). V was pared by 3 bases and J by 3 bases, with 12 bases between. The CDR3 covers 15 residues.

This chain connects TRBV28 to TRBJ2-1; TRBD1 might be the D (6 bases). The CDR3 sequence is 14 residues long. Trimming left V 6 bases short and J 6 bases short, with 15 bases between. The germline V gene has CDR1 MDHEN and CDR2 SYDVKM. The CDR3 DNA sequence: TGTGCCAGCAGGGGGGCTAGTAGATTCAATGAGCAGTTCTTC. Protein product: CASRGASRFNEQFF.

This sequence joins TRBV19 and TRBJ2-5; D call uncertain. The CDR3 sequence is 13 residues long. The V gene's germline CDR1 is LNHDA and CDR2 SQIVND (reference sequence). V was shortened by 5 bases and J by 4 bases, with 11 bases between the two germline ends. This CDR3 reads CASSEKVGETQYF. CDR3 in DNA: TGTGCCAGTAGTGAGAAGGTGGGAGAGACCCAGTACTTC.

The chain recombines TRBV7-8 with TRBJ2-1; TRBD2 aligns across 10 bases. The J segment lost 7 bases and the V segment lost 2 bases, leaving 5 bases of the junction unmatched. The CDR3 consists of 15 residues. Germline V gene sequence: CDR1 SGHVS, CDR2 FQNEAQ. CDR3 sequence reads: CASSLPGLATNEQFF. CDR3 coding DNA: TGTGCCAGCAGCTTACCGGGACTAGCGACGAATGAGCAGTTCTTC.

This sequence joins TRBV7-8 and TRBJ1-4; 7 bases are a match to TRBD1. The CDR3 has 15 residues. Germline CDR1 SGHVS, CDR2 FQNEAQ. After removal of 5 bases from V and 5 bases from J, the junction contained 8 bases not matched to a gene. The CDR3 here is CASSPRQGRNEKLFF. The CDR3 region has the DNA TGTGCCAGCAGCCCAAGACAGGGTCGAAATGAAAAACTGTTTTTT.

This clone was recorded only once. The chain couples TRBV6-1 to TRBJ1-6, with no clear D. This CDR3 has 17 residues. With 2 bases removed from V and 0 bases from J, the gap between germline ends came to 11 bases. Germline V lookup: CDR1 MNHNS, CDR2 SASEGT. CDR3 sequence: CASSESRVGSYNSPLHF. CDR3 nucleotide sequence: TGTGCCAGCAGTGAATCTCGAGTCGGCTCCTATAATTCACCCCTCCACTTT.

The sample holds a few counts of this clone. V gene TRBV12-5 combines with J gene TRBJ2-3, with 9 bases fitting TRBD2. This CDR3 region has 12 residues. CDR1 LGHNT and CDR2 FRNRAP come from the germline V gene. V lost 9 bases, J lost 7 bases, and 5 bases stayed unmatched. In nucleotides, the CDR3 is TGTGCTAGCGTAGCGGGAGCAAATACGCAGTATTTT. Translated, it gives CASVAGANTQYF. The full variable domain, completed using reference TRBV12-5 and TRBJ2-3, is DARVTQTPRHKVTEMGQEVTMRCQPILGHNTVFWYRQTMMQGLELLAYFRNRAPLDDSGMPKDRFSAEMPDATLATLKIQPSEPRDSAVYFCASVAGANTQYFGPGTRLTVL.

The chain carries TRBV4-3 and TRBJ2-6; the D is unclear. Per the germline V gene, CDR1 is LGHNA and CDR2 is YSLEER. The CDR3 extends over 19 amino acids. Trimming removed 2 bases from V and 2 bases from J, with 19 bases in between. The CDR3 loop reads CASSQRSTNSLTGANVLTF. DNA for the CDR3: TGCGCCAGCAGCCAAAGGAGCACAAATAGTCTGACTGGGGCCAACGTCCTGACTTTC.

The chain uses TRBV28 and TRBJ1-1, with a tentative D call TRBD1 (5 bases). V shed 5 bases and J shed 10 bases, with 14 bases lying between them. Per the germline V gene, CDR1 is MDHEN and CDR2 is SYDVKM. The length of the CDR3 is 12 residues. CDR3 sequence (DNA): TGTGCCAGCAGTCCCCCTTTGGGGACAGCTTTCTTT. Translation gives CASSPPLGTAFF.

J is TRBJ2-7 and V is TRBV5-1; no clear D gene. The CDR3 spans 14 residues. Looked up from germline, CDR1 is SGHRS and CDR2 is YFSETQ. V lost 7 bases and J lost 0, with 14 bases in between. The CDR3 here is CASQNLHSSYEQYV. The CDR3 nucleotides are TGCGCCAGCCAAAACCTACACAGCTCCTACGAGCAGTACGTC.

The rearrangement joins TRBV27 to TRBJ2-7; 7 bases line up with TRBD2. Looked up from germline, CDR1 is MNHEY and CDR2 is SMNVEV (reference sequence). The CDR3 has 14 residues. V dropped 3 bases and J dropped 4; count of bases not matched to a gene: 6. The CDR3 region is CASSLGPGGYEQYF. DNA of the CDR3: TGTGCCAGCAGTTTGGGCCCCGGGGGGTACGAGCAGTACTTC.

The chain uses TRBV25-1 and TRBJ1-4; D gene ambiguous. Trimming removed 0 bases from V and 7 bases from J, with 15 bases in between. CDR1 is MGHDK, CDR2 SYGVNS, per germline. The CDR3 is made up of 16 amino acids. CDR3 protein: CASSEYSPGGAEKLFF. CDR3 nucleotides: TGTGCCAGCAGTGAATATTCCCCGGGAGGAGCTGAAAAACTGTTTTTT.

The chain carries TRBV11-3 and TRBJ2-2; D gene unclear. The CDR3 is 13 amino acids. The V gene's germline CDR1 is SGHNT and CDR2 YENEEA. V was clipped by 1 base and J by 4 bases, with 4 bases between them. The CDR3 DNA reads as TGTGCCAGCAGCTTAGGGCCCACCGGGGAGCTGTTTTTT. It specifies CASSLGPTGELFF. The whole variable domain, filled in from reference TRBV11-3 and TRBJ2-2, reads EAGVVQSPRYKIIEKKQPVAFWCNPISGHNTLYWYLQNLGQGPELLIRYENEEAVDDSQLPKDRFSAERLKGVDSTLKIQPAELGDSAVYLCASSLGPTGELFFGEGSRLTVL.

This clone was picked up a small number of times. The V call is TRBV30, the J call TRBJ2-3, with no clear D. The CDR3 is 14 residues long. Trimming removed 3 bases at V and 0 bases at J, with 10 bases between. CDR1 and CDR2 from the germline V gene are GTSNPN and SVGIG (reference sequence). CDR3 in DNA: TGTGCCTGGAGGAGAGACGGGAGCACAGATACGCAGTATTTT. Its translation: CAWRRDGSTDTQYF. Drawing the rest from reference TRBV30 and TRBJ2-3, the complete variable domain is SQTIHQWPATLVQPVGSPLSLECTVEGTSNPNLYWYRQAAGRGLQLLFYSVGIGQISSEVPQNLSASRPQDRQFILSSKKLLLSDSGFYLCAWRRDGSTDTQYFGPGTRLTVL.

The chain uses TRBV10-2 and TRBJ2-5, with D possibly TRBD1 on 5 matching bases. The V and J ends lost 9 bases and 5 bases respectively, with 16 bases between them. Germline CDR1 is WSHSY and CDR2 is SAAADI. CDR3 size: 13 residues. The CDR3 bases are TGCGCCAGTGGGGCAGGGCCGAGGGAGACCCAGTACTTC. Translated, it gives CASGAGPRETQYF.

The V and J genes are TRBV27 and TRBJ2-3; maybe TRBD2 (7 bases). The germline gives CDR1 MNHEY, CDR2 SMNVEV (reference sequence). Trimming removed 2 bases from V and 2 bases from J, with 11 bases in between. The CDR3 length is 15 residues. The CDR3 nucleotides read TGTGCCAGCAGTTTACGCGGGGGCCCCACAGATACGCAGTATTTT. This translates into CASSLRGGPTDTQYF.